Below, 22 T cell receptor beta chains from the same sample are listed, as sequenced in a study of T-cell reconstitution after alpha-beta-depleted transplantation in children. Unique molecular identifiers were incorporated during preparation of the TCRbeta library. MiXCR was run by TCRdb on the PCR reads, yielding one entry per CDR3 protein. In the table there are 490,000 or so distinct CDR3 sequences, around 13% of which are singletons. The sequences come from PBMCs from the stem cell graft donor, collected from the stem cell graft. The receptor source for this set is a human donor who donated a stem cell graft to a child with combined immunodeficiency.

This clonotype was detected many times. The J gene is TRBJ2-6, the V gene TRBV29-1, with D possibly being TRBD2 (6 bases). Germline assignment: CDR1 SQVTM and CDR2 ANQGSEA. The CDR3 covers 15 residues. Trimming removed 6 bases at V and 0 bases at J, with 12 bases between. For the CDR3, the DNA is TGCAGCGTGCGGGACGGCTACTCTGGGGCCAACGTCCTGACTTTC. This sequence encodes CSVRDGYSGANVLTF.

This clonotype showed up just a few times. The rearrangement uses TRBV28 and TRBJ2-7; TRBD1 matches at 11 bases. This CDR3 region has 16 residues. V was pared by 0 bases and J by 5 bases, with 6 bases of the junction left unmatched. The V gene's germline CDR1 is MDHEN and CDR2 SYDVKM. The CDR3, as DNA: TGTGCCAGCAGTTTATGGATGGACAGGGGGCAAAACGAGCAGTACTTC. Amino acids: CASSLWMDRGQNEQYF.

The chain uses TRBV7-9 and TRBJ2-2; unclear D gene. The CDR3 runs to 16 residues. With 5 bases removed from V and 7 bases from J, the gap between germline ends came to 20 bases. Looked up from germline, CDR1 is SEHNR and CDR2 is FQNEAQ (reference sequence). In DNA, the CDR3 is TGTGCCAGCAGCCAACGGCCACCCCGTGTGGGCGGGGAGCTGTTTTTT. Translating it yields CASSQRPPRVGGELFF.

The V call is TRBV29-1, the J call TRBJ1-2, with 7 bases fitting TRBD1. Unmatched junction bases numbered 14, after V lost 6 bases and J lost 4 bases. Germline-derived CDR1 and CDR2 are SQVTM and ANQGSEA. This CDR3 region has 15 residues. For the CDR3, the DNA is TGCAGCGTGGAGGGGGCCTTAGTGGGGCCCTATGGCTACACCTTC. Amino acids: CSVEGALVGPYGYTF.

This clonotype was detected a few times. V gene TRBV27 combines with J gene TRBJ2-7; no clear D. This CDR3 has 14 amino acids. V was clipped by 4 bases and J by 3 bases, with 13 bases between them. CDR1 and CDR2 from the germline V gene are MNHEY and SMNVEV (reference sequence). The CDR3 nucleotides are TGTGCCAGCAGTTATGGGCCTACGGGCTACGAGCAGTACTTC. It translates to CASSYGPTGYEQYF.

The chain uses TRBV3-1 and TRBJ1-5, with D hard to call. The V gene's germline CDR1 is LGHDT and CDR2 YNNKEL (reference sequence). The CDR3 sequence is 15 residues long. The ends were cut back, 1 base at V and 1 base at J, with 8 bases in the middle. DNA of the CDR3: TGTGCCAGCAGCCAAGTTGGCGGCAGCAATCAGCCCCAGCATTTT. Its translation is CASSQVGGSNQPQHF.

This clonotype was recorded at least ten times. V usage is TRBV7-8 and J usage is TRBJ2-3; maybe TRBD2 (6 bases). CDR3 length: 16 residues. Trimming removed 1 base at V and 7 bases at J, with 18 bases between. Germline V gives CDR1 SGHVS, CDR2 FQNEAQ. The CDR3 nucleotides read TGTGCCAGCAGCTTAGTACCTGGCGGGATGGCAAATACGCAGTATTTT. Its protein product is CASSLVPGGMANTQYF.

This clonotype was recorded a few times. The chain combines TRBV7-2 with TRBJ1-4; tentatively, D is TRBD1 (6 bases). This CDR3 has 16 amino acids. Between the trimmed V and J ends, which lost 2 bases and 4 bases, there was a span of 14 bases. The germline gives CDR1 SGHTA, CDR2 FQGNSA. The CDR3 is CASSLLAGVINEKLFF. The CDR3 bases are TGTGCCAGCAGCTTATTGGCAGGGGTTATTAATGAAAAACTGTTTTTT. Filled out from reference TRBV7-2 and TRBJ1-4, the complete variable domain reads GAGVSQSPSNKVTEKGKDVELRCDPISGHTALYWYRQSLGQGLEFLIYFQGNSAPDKSGLPSDRFSAERTGGSVSTLTIQRTQQEDSAVYLCASSLLAGVINEKLFFGSGTQLSVL.

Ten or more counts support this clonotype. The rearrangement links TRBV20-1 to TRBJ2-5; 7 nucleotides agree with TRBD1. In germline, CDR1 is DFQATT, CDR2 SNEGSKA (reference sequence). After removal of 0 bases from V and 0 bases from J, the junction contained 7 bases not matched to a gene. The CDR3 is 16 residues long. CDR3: CSARDRTGEYQETQYF. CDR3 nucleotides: TGCAGTGCTAGAGATCGTACAGGGGAGTACCAAGAGACCCAGTACTTC.

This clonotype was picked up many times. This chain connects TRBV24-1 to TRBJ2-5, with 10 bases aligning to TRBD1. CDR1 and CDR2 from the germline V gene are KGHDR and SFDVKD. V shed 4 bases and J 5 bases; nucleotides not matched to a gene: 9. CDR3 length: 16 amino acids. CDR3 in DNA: TGTGCCACCAGTGACCCGGGACAGGGGATATTGGAGACCCAGTACTTC. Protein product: CATSDPGQGILETQYF.

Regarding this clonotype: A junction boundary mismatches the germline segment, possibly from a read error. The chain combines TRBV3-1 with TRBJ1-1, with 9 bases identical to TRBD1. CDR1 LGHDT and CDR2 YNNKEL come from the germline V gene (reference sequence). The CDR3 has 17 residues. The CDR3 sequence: CACSRLQGARSNTEAFF. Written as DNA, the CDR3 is TGTGCCTGCAGCCGCTTACAGGGGGCAAGATCGAACACTGAAGCTTTCTTT.

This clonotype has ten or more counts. CDR3 region: CASSLAKRNTEAFF. CDR3 DNA sequence: TGTGCCAGCAGCTTAGCGAAGAGGAACACTGAAGCTTTCTTT. The chain uses TRBV7-8 and TRBJ1-1; D unresolved. This CDR3 has 14 amino acids. Trimming cost V 0 bases and J 1 base, with 6 bases left between them. Germline V CDR1 and CDR2: SGHVS, FQNEAQ.

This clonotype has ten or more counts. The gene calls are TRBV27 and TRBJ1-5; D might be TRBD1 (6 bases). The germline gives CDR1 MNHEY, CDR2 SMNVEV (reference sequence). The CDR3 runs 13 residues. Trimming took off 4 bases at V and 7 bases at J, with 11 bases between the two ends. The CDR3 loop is CASSYRGGQPQHF. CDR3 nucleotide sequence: TGTGCCAGCAGTTACCGGGGGGGCCAGCCCCAGCATTTT.

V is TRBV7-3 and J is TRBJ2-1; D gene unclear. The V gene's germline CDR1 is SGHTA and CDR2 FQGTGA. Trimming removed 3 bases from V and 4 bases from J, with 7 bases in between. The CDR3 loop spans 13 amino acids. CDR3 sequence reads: CASSFSIYNEQFF. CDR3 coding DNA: TGTGCCAGCAGCTTTTCTATTTACAATGAGCAGTTCTTC. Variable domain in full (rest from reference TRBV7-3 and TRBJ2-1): GAGVSQTPSNKVTEKGKYVELRCDPISGHTALYWYRQSLGQGPEFLIYFQGTGAADDSGLPNDRFFAVRPEGSVSTLKIQRTERGDSAVYLCASSFSIYNEQFFGPGTRLTVL.

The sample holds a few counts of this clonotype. CDR3 sequence reads: CASSPKLGHRNQPQHF. CDR3 nucleotide sequence: TGTGCCAGCAGCCCTAAACTCGGACACAGGAATCAGCCCCAGCATTTT. J is TRBJ1-5 and V is TRBV7-8, with a weak D call TRBD1 (5 bases). CDR3 size: 16 residues. V gave up 5 bases and J gave up 4 bases, with 18 bases separating them. In germline, CDR1 is SGHVS, CDR2 FQNEAQ.

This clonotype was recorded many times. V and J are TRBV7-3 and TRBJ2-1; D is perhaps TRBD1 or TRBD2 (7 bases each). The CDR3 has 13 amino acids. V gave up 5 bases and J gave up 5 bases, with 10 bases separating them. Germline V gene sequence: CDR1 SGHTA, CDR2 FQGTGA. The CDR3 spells CASSQGGHNEQFF. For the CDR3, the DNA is TGTGCCAGCAGCCAGGGGGGGCACAATGAGCAGTTCTTC.

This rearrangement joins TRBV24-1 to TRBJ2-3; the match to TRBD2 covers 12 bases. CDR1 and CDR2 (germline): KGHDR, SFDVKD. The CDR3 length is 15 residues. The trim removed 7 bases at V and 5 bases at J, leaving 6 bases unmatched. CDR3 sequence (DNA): TGTGCCACCAGCTTTCCGGGACTAGCGGGAGATACGCAGTATTTT. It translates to CATSFPGLAGDTQYF.

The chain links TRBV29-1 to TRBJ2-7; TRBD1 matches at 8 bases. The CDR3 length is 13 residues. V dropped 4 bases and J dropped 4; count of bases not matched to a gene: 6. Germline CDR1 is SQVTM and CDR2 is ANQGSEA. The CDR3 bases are TGCAGCGTTGCGACAGGGGTAGCGTACGAGCAGTACTTC. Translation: CSVATGVAYEQYF.

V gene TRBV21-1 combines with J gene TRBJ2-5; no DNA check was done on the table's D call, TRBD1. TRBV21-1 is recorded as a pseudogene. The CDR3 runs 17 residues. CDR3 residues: CASSKGSGGADQETQYF. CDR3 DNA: TGTGCCAGCAGCAAAGGAAGCGGGGGCGCTGACCAAGAGACCCAGTACTTC.

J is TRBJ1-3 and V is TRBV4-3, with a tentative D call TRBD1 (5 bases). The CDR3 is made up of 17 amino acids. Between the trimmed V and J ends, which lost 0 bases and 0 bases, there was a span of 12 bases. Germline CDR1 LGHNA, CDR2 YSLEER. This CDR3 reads CASSQDGGPSSGNTIYF. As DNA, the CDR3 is TGCGCCAGCAGCCAAGATGGGGGACCGAGCTCTGGAAACACCATATATTTT.

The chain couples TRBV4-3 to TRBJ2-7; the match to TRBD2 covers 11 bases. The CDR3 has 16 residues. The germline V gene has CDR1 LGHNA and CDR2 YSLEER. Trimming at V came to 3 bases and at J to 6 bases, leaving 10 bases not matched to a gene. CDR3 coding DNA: TGCGCCAGCAGCCAGGGGCTAGCGGGAGGACAAGCCGAGCAGTACTTC. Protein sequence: CASSQGLAGGQAEQYF.

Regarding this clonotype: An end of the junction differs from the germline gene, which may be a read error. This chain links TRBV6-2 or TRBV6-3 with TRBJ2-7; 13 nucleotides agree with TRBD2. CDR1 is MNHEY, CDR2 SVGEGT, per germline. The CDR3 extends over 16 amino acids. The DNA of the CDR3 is TGTGCCAGCAGCTACTTTGGGACTAGCGGGAACTACGAGCAGTACTTC. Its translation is CASSYFGTSGNYEQYF.